This T cell receptor beta chain was captured by sequencing in a study of response to subunit inactivated influenza vaccine. Trimming removed 0 bases at V and 8 bases at J, with 19 bases between. There are 17 residues in the CDR3. The germline gives CDR1 MNHEY, CDR2 SVGAGI. Each CDR3 protein gets one entry after TCRdb re-called the RT-PCR reads with MiXCR. The sample comprises hundreds of thousands of distinct CDR3 sequences, under 20% of which are singletons, and roughly a tenth rests with the top ten. Only a few counts were recorded for this clonotype. The chain uses TRBV6-5 and TRBJ2-2; D is ambiguous. This receptor was taken from a man aged 45-65 years who received an inactivated influenza vaccine. Sequenced here: PBMCs from blood, sampled more than 4 days after vaccination. The DNA for the CDR3 is TGTGCCAGCAGTTACTCAACCAGACCAGTTTTAGGAGGGGAGCTGTTTTTT. Translated, it gives CASSYSTRPVLGGELFF.